This TCR beta chain was sequenced for a study of human T cells and chemical hapten exposure. This clonotype was observed many times. Time point: healthy volunteer bleed at 6 weeks. Extraction yielded total RNA from whole blood (unfractionated). One entry per CDR3 protein, called by TCRdb with MiXCR from the RACE reads. The data hold about 77,000 distinct CDR3 sequences, with about 9.2% observed a single time. Sequencing input: whole blood. The receptor's source is a female donor in good health. Some clones in this sample may be carry-over from other donors' samples.

The CDR3 DNA follows: TGTGCCACGGAGGGGGGAGTCTCTGGAAACACCATATATTTT. Translation gives CATEGGVSGNTIYF. This chain connects TRBV19 to TRBJ1-3, with D perhaps TRBD1 (6 bases). This CDR3 has 14 amino acids. Trimming took 10 bases from V and 0 from J, leaving 13 bases between them. CDR1 and CDR2 (germline): LNHDA, SQIVND (reference sequence). Complete variable domain (other parts from reference TRBV19 and TRBJ1-3): DGGITQSPKYLFRKEGQNVTLSCEQNLNHDAMYWYRQDPGQGLRLIYYSQIVNDFQKGDIAEGYSVSREKKESFPLTVTSAQKNPTAFYLCATEGGVSGNTIYFGEGSWLTVV.